The text below deals with one T cell receptor (beta chain). These data are taken from a study of shared clonotypes between healthy human individuals. Trimming removed 4 bases from V and 13 bases from J, with 20 bases in between. There are 13 residues in the CDR3. Sequencing used immunoSEQ multiplex PCR; TCRdb keeps in-frame clones, though not all of them. Altogether under 2.5 million clones are present, just under 95% being singletons, with the ten largest covering roughly 0.34%. The rearrangement uses TRBV5-3 and TRBJ2-5; D might be TRBD2 (5 bases). TRBV5-3 is an ORF, with its function uncertain. The sample taken for sequencing was naive CD4+ T cells from PBMCs. Subset of the sample: CD45RA+ positively selected. This receptor was obtained from a man between 18 and 29 years old in good health. Some clones in this sample may be carry-over from other donors' samples. The CDR3 loop reads CARSESGRLARYF. The CDR3 DNA is TGTGCCAGAAGCGAAAGTGGCCGGCTAGCTAGGTACTTC.